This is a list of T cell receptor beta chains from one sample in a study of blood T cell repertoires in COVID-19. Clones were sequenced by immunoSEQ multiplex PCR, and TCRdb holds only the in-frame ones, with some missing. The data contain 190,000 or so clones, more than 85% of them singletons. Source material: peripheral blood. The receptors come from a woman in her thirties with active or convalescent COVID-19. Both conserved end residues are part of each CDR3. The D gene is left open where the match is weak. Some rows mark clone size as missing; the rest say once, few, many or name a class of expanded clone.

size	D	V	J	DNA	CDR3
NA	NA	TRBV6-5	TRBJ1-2	TGTGCCAGCAGATCTACAGGGACGGAGTCTGGCTACACCTTC	CASRSTGTESGYTF
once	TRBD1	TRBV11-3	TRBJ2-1	TGTGCCAGCAGCTTAGATTACAGGGGGCTTCGAGATGAGCAGTTCTTC	CASSLDYRGLRDEQFF
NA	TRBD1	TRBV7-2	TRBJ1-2	TGTGCCAGCAGCTTGCCCCCGGCAGGGGGCAAAGGCTACACCTTC	CASSLPPAGGKGYTF
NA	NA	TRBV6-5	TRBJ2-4	TGTGCCAGCAGCTCCATTCCAGTAGCCAAAAACATTCAGTACTTC	CASSSIPVAKNIQYF
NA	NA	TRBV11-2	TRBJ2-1	TGTGCCAGCAGCTTAGTGTGGGCGACATTAGCGGAGTTACCCAATGAGCAGTTCTTC	CASSLVWATLAELPNEQFF
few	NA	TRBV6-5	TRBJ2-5	TGTGCCAGCAGGGACGGAGGGCAAGAGACCCAGTACTTC	CASRDGGQETQYF
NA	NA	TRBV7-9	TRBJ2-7	TGTGCCAGCAGCTTAACAGGCGATGGTGACGAGCAGTACTTC	CASSLTGDGDEQYF
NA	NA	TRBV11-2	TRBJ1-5	TGTGCCAGCAGCCAGTCGGCGGATAATCAGCCCCAGCATTTT	CASSQSADNQPQHF
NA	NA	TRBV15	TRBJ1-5	TGTGCCACCAGCAGAGATGCGAACACAGGGAGTGGCAATCAGCCCCAGCATTTT	CATSRDANTGSGNQPQHF
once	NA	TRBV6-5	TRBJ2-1	TGTGCCAGCACCCTAGGGGGTTTCAATGAGCAGTTCTTC	CASTLGGFNEQFF
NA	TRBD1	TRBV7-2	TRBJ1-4	TGTGCCAGCAGCTTGGTCCCCGGGACAGCTAATGAAAAACTGTTTTTT	CASSLVPGTANEKLFF
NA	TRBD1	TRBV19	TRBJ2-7	TGTGCCAGTAGCCCCCCGGACAGGGGGCGGGGGGAGCAGTACTTC	CASSPPDRGRGEQYF
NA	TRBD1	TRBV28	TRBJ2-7	TGTGCCAGCAGTTATAGTGCCGGGACAGGGCCCTACGAGCAGTACTTC	CASSYSAGTGPYEQYF
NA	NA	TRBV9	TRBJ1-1	TGTGCCAGCAGCGTAACCCCCGACAGAGGGAACACTGAAGCTTTCTTT	CASSVTPDRGNTEAFF
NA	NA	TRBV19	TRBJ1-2	TGTGCCAGTAGTATCCTCTCTAACTATGGCTACACCTTC	CASSILSNYGYTF
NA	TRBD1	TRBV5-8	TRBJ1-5	TGTGCCAGCAGCTGGGGACAGCCGGGGAATCAGCCCCAGCATTTT	CASSWGQPGNQPQHF
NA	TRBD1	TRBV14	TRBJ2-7	TGTGCCAGCAGCCAAGATATCGGGACAGGGATGTACGAGCAGTACTTC	CASSQDIGTGMYEQYF
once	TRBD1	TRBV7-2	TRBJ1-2	TGTGCCAGCAGCTCAGAGACAGGGAATTGGTATGGCTACACCTTC	CASSSETGNWYGYTF
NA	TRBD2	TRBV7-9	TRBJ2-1	TGTGCCAGCAGCTCCCCACGGACTAGCGGGGGGGCCGTGGATGAGCAGTTCTTC	CASSSPRTSGGAVDEQFF
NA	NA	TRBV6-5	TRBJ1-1	TGTGCCGGGGGGAGGGGTGAAGCTTTCTTT	CAGGRGEAFF
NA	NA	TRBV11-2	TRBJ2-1	TGTGCCAGCAGCTTAGGAGTGGCGTCAGGTGAGCAGTTCTTC	CASSLGVASGEQFF
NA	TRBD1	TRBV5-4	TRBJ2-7	TGTGCCAGCAGCTTGACAGGGGGCGAGCAGTACTTC	CASSLTGGEQYF
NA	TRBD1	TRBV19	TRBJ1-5	TGTGCCAGTAGACCGTCCGGGACAGGGACCCATAGCAATCAGCCCCAGCATTTT	CASRPSGTGTHSNQPQHF
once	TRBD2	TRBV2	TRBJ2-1	TGTGCCAGTCCAGCGGGGGGAAACTACAATGAGCAGTTCTTC	CASPAGGNYNEQFF
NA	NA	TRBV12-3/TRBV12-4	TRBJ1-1	TGTGCCAGCACGGAGCAGAACACTGAAGCTTTCTTT	CASTEQNTEAFF
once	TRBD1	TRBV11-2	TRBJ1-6	TGTGCCAGCAGCTTAGGAGAGGGGGCGCTGGGGAATTCACCCCTCCACTTT	CASSLGEGALGNSPLHF